This T cell receptor beta chain was identified in a study of lymphopenia after photon versus proton radiotherapy. V trimming: 0 bases; J trimming: 6 bases; junction bases outside the gene matches: 17. Germline V gene lookup returns CDR1 LNHNV and CDR2 YYDKDF (reference sequence). There are 21 residues in the CDR3. Repertoires were generated with immunoSEQ multiplex PCR, while TCRdb's copy carries only in-frame clones and drops some. The table has around 26,000 clones, 65% to 85% seen once. The sequenced sample was peripheral blood, obtained from a patient treated with proton-based radiotherapy. The chain combines TRBV15 with TRBJ2-3; 14 bases agree with TRBD2. The receptor's source is a woman in her seventies with pancreatic cancer. CDR3 region: CATSRDPAGTSGSYGVDTQYF. The CDR3 DNA follows: TGTGCCACCAGCAGAGATCCAGCAGGGACTAGCGGGAGTTATGGGGTGGATACGCAGTATTTT.